These 9 T cell receptor beta chains originate from one sample sequenced in a study of cytomegalovirus exposure and HLA in healthy donors. The PCR used 60 Vbeta and 13 Jbeta primers. Only in-frame clones appear in the TCRdb table, and some are missing; sequencing was by immunoSEQ multiplex PCR. This sample has about 67,000 clones, with approximately 92% found just once. Sequenced material: PBMCs. These TCRs come from a woman younger than 45 in good health and CMV-seropositive.

V usage is TRBV27 and J usage is TRBJ1-4; 7 bases are a match to TRBD1. The CDR3 sequence is 17 residues long. CDR1 and CDR2 from the germline V gene are MNHEY and SMNVEV (reference sequence). V dropped 6 bases and J dropped 8; count of bases not matched to a gene: 18. The CDR3, as DNA: TGTGCCAGCAGGAGGGACTCGGACAGGCCAGAGCGAGAAAAACTGTTTTTT. Protein product: CASRRDSDRPEREKLFF.

This clone has just a few counts. Other DNA sequences in this specimen translate into the identical CDR3. The chain joins TRBV5-1 to TRBJ1-1; 8 bases align to TRBD1. Germline V gene data show CDR1 as SGHRS and CDR2 as YFSETQ. The CDR3 covers 14 residues. The trim removed 5 bases at V and 5 bases at J, leaving 8 bases unmatched. The CDR3 is CASSRQGAGTEAFF. The CDR3 DNA reads as TGCGCCAGCAGTCGGCAGGGGGCCGGTACTGAAGCTTTCTTT.

The rearrangement uses TRBV4-1 and TRBJ2-5; TRBD1 might be the D (6 bases). CDR1 and CDR2 from the germline V gene are MGHRA and YSYEKL. The germline V and J ends were trimmed by 0 bases and 5 bases, with 16 bases remaining between them. The CDR3 sequence is 16 residues long. The CDR3 region is CASSQDNRANRETQYF. CDR3 nucleotides: TGCGCCAGCAGCCAAGATAACAGGGCCAATCGGGAGACCCAGTACTTC.

The chain combines TRBV11-2 with TRBJ1-1; D is unclear. Trimming shortened V by 1 base and J by 6 bases, and 6 bases separated the two germline ends. Germline CDR1 reads SGHAT; CDR2 reads FQNNGV. The CDR3 is made up of 12 amino acids. The CDR3 sequence is CASSLGASEAFF. CDR3 DNA: TGTGCCAGCAGCTTAGGGGCTTCTGAAGCTTTCTTT.

This chain joins TRBV7-2 and TRBJ1-2; no clear D gene. The CDR3 consists of 15 residues. The V and J ends lost 5 bases and 8 bases respectively, with 21 bases between them. CDR1 and CDR2 (germline): SGHTA, FQGNSA. CDR3 region: CASSTLGQHIQGYTF. DNA for the CDR3: TGTGCCAGCAGCACACTCGGCCAACACATACAGGGCTACACCTTC.

The J gene is TRBJ2-2, the V gene TRBV27, with a weak D call TRBD2 (5 bases). CDR1 and CDR2 (germline): MNHEY, SMNVEV (reference sequence). The CDR3 contains 15 residues. Trimming pared 3 bases from V and 0 bases from J, leaving 8 bases between. CDR3 sequence: CASSFRGPNTGELFF. Written as DNA, the CDR3 is TGTGCCAGCAGTTTCCGAGGGCCGAACACCGGGGAGCTGTTTTTT.

This sequence joins TRBV6-1 and TRBJ1-1, with D possibly being TRBD1 (6 bases). Trimming removed 1 base from V and 3 bases from J, with 21 bases in between. From germline, CDR1 is MNHNS and CDR2 SASEGT. This CDR3 spans 18 amino acids. CDR3 in amino acids: CASSEVKSPRRGYTEAFF. The CDR3, as DNA: TGTGCCAGCAGTGAAGTCAAATCCCCCCGCAGGGGATACACTGAAGCTTTCTTT.

The J gene is TRBJ2-1, the V gene TRBV25-1; 8 bases line up with TRBD2. The CDR3 is 14 residues long. V gave up 6 bases and J gave up 10 bases; unmatched junction bases: 11. Per germline, CDR1 MGHDK and CDR2 SYGVNS. The CDR3 DNA follows: TGTGCCAGCAGCGAGCGGGAGAAGGTCAGGGAGCAGTTCTTC. Its translation: CASSEREKVREQFF.

This clone was seen just once. J is TRBJ2-7 and V is TRBV7-8; 7 positions agree with TRBD2. The CDR3 is 16 amino acids. Germline CDR1 reads SGHVS; CDR2 reads FQNEAQ. V shed 1 base and J 6 bases; nucleotides not matched to a gene: 12. CDR3 in amino acids: CASSLVSYAGEGEQYF. The CDR3 coding sequence is TGTGCCAGCAGCTTAGTCTCCTACGCGGGAGAGGGCGAGCAGTACTTC.